These T cell receptor beta chains were read from a single sample in a study of cytomegalovirus exposure and HLA in healthy donors. Clones were sequenced by immunoSEQ multiplex PCR, and TCRdb holds only the in-frame ones, with some missing. The top ten clones hold 3% to 3.5% of a sample with 150,000 to 200,000 clones, over 75% of them seen once. Sequencing was carried out using PBMCs. All receptors derive from a female donor in good health and CMV-seronegative. The CDR3 runs from the conserved cysteine through the conserved F or W. The D gene is left open where the match is weak. Some rows mark clone size as missing; the rest say once, few, many or name a class of expanded clone.

abundance	v_gene	d_gene	j_gene	CDR3aa	CDR3nt
-	TRBV2	-	TRBJ1-1	CASSEPGKALEAFF	TGTGCCAGCAGTGAACCCGGGAAGGCGTTAGAAGCTTTCTTT
-	TRBV7-9	-	TRBJ1-1	CASSLLQNTEAFF	TGTGCCAGCAGCTTGTTACAGAACACTGAAGCTTTCTTT
once	TRBV10-2	TRBD1	TRBJ1-5	CASSAGTGGFEPQHF	TGCGCCAGCAGTGCCGGGACAGGGGGCTTTGAGCCCCAGCATTTT
-	TRBV2	TRBD1	TRBJ1-5	CASSEGHRGRQPQHF	TGTGCCAGCAGTGAAGGTCACAGGGGGCGTCAGCCCCAGCATTTT
-	TRBV5-1	-	TRBJ1-1	CASSPGGNTEAFF	TGCGCCAGCAGCCCCGGGGGGAACACTGAAGCTTTCTTT
-	TRBV20-1	-	TRBJ1-2	CSAAPGRGYTF	TGCAGTGCTGCGCCGGGGAGGGGCTACACCTTC
once	TRBV5-1	TRBD1	TRBJ1-4	CASSLGDRVGSNEKLFF	TGCGCCAGCAGCTTGGGGGACAGGGTTGGCTCTAATGAAAAACTGTTTTTT
-	TRBV25-1	TRBD2	TRBJ2-1	CASSLKGQRGNEQFF	TGTGCCAGCAGTCTAAAAGGGCAGCGGGGTAATGAGCAGTTCTTC
-	TRBV7-9	TRBD2	TRBJ2-7	CASTLAAPYEQYF	TGTGCCAGCACTCTAGCGGCCCCCTACGAGCAGTACTTC
-	TRBV11-3	-	TRBJ2-5	CASSHYGREQETQYF	TGTGCCAGCAGTCATTACGGGCGGGAACAAGAGACCCAGTACTTC
once	TRBV5-4	TRBD1	TRBJ2-7	CASSPTGRPYEQYF	TGTGCCAGCAGCCCGACAGGGCGCCCCTACGAGCAGTACTTC
-	TRBV14	-	TRBJ2-7	CASSQVGWTIDEQYF	TGTGCCAGCAGCCAAGTTGGTTGGACAATCGACGAGCAGTACTTC
-	TRBV19	-	TRBJ2-7	CASSIVPGTSYEQYF	TGTGCCAGTAGTATAGTTCCCGGGACTTCCTACGAGCAGTACTTC
-	TRBV10-3	-	TRBJ1-5	CAISEGQQNQPQHF	TGTGCCATCAGTGAGGGGCAGCAGAATCAGCCCCAGCATTTT
-	TRBV20-1	-	TRBJ2-1	CSALRDWEKFF	TGCAGTGCGCTACGTGACTGGGAGAAGTTCTTC
-	TRBV20-1	-	TRBJ2-5	CSATGVETQYF	TGCAGTGCTACAGGGGTGGAGACCCAGTACTTC
-	TRBV5-4	TRBD1	TRBJ2-5	CASSLGQGYQETQYF	TGTGCCAGCAGCTTGGGACAGGGCTACCAAGAGACCCAGTACTTC
-	TRBV19	-	TRBJ1-1	CASSISDRLSEAFF	TGTGCCAGTAGTATTAGCGACAGGCTTTCTGAAGCTTTCTTT
-	TRBV30	TRBD2	TRBJ2-3	CAWSDLAGVADTQYF	TGTGCCTGGAGTGATCTAGCGGGGGTCGCAGATACGCAGTATTTT
-	TRBV6-1	-	TRBJ2-3	CASSEENTRPTDTQYF	TGTGCCAGCAGTGAAGAAAATACGAGGCCCACAGATACGCAGTATTTT
few	TRBV23-1	-	TRBJ1-2	CASSRRDLNYGYTF	TGCGCCAGCAGTCGCCGGGATCTTAACTATGGCTACACCTTC
-	TRBV2	TRBD1	TRBJ1-1	CASRNGQANTEAFF	TGTGCCAGCAGGAACGGACAGGCGAACACTGAAGCTTTCTTT
-	TRBV2	-	TRBJ2-7	CASMGPGYEQYF	TGTGCCAGCATGGGGCCGGGCTACGAGCAGTACTTC
-	TRBV7-2	TRBD1	TRBJ1-5	CASSRGTGDVQPQHF	TGTGCCAGCAGCCGAGGGACAGGGGATGTTCAGCCCCAGCATTTT
-	TRBV28	TRBD2	TRBJ2-2	CASSPPTSGREGGELFF	TGTGCCAGCAGCCCCCCGACTAGCGGGAGGGAGGGCGGGGAGCTGTTTTTT
-	TRBV6-6	TRBD1	TRBJ2-2	CASRFGDRDTGELFF	TGTGCCAGCAGATTTGGGGACAGGGACACCGGGGAGCTGTTTTTT
-	TRBV2	TRBD2	TRBJ2-3	CASVLPGLAGDTQYF	TGTGCCAGCGTACTTCCGGGACTAGCGGGAGATACGCAGTATTTT
-	TRBV28	TRBD2	TRBJ2-3	CASSFLLAGSTDTQYF	TGTGCCAGCAGTTTTTTACTAGCGGGAAGCACAGATACGCAGTATTTT
-	TRBV2	-	TRBJ1-2	CASSDGYGYTF	TGTGCCAGCAGTGACGGGTATGGCTACACCTTC
-	TRBV7-3	TRBD1	TRBJ1-2	CASSPRTGDGYTF	TGTGCCAGCAGCCCCCGGACAGGAGATGGCTACACCTTC
-	TRBV28	TRBD1	TRBJ2-4	CASSGGSMNIQYF	TGTGCCAGCTCAGGGGGAAGTATGAACATTCAGTACTTC
-	TRBV30	TRBD1	TRBJ1-2	CAWNPDRGYGYTF	TGTGCCTGGAACCCGGACAGGGGCTATGGCTACACCTTC
few	TRBV29-1	TRBD1	TRBJ2-1	CSVEILQGAPNEQFF	TGCAGCGTTGAAATTTTACAGGGGGCGCCCAATGAGCAGTTCTTC
-	TRBV6-1	-	TRBJ2-5	CASSENLQGTGETQYF	TGTGCCAGCAGTGAAAATCTGCAGGGTACAGGAGAGACCCAGTACTTC
-	TRBV11-3	TRBD2	TRBJ2-1	CASSLGLAGVPEQFF	TGTGCCAGCAGCTTAGGGCTAGCGGGGGTGCCTGAGCAGTTCTTC
-	TRBV7-9	TRBD1	TRBJ2-7	CASSPGQGSTYEQYF	TGTGCCAGCAGCCCGGGACAGGGAAGCACCTACGAGCAGTACTTC
-	TRBV30	-	TRBJ1-1	CAWSTPSWGRSTEAFF	TGTGCCTGGAGTACCCCGTCGTGGGGGCGTAGCACTGAAGCTTTCTTT
-	TRBV7-8	-	TRBJ2-1	CASSLHPSSYNEQFF	TGTGCCAGCAGCTTACATCCGAGCTCCTACAATGAGCAGTTCTTC